This T cell receptor beta chain was profiled in a study of naive and memory T cell subsets (dated 2017 in TCRdb). Background on the whole study: An open-source, UMI-based TCR alpha and beta sequencing pipeline was applied to sorted naive and memory peripheral blood T cell subsets. Complete agreement was observed between the functional CMV T cell responses and the IgG serology results. RNA was DNase-treated and reverse transcribed with TCR constant-region primers, mostly using SuperScript III. The paper's findings and limits, for the study overall: The repertoire findings for the naive and memory subsets could not be validated, as no ground truth was available. A clonotype was defined as a single alpha or beta chain sequence rather than as a paired alpha/beta receptor. Once error correction was done, more than 90% of naive TCR sequences showed up just once, which made the naive abundance distributions much steeper than those of the memory subsets. Gini index rose and Shannon and inverse Simpson diversity fell from naive through CM, EM and EMRA in both CD4 and CD8 cells. The abundance of TCRs followed a power law with an exponent that differed between naive and memory subsets yet stayed consistent across the three individuals. RNA-based TCR counts may be affected by expression changes linked to T cell activation and differentiation. A few larger clonotypes were found in naive repertoires, especially CD8, and these larger clonotypes were possibly memory cells re-expressing CD45RA.

CDR1 and CDR2, looked up from the germline V gene, are ENHRY and SYGVKD. The CDR3 goes from the cysteine to the phenylalanine over 12 residues. The DNA shown is the 36-base CDR3, in frame from base 1. V and J are truncated by 7 bases and 5 bases respectively, leaving an intervening sequence of 12 bases. Libraries were built with UMI-ligation and nested PCR. The beta constant-region primer consisted of an equimolar mixture of two oligonucleotides that together covered TRBC1 and TRBC2. Four rounds of PCR were used to amplify ligated cDNA, with nested alpha and beta constant-region primers being used together with the SP2 primer. T4 RNA ligase 1 ligated a single-stranded oligonucleotide carrying the SP2 primer and a 12-nucleotide UMI to the cDNA 3' end. The ligation reaction was kept at 16 degrees C for 20-24 hours. PCR2 was typically run as a SYBR Green qPCR and stopped at a predetermined threshold to prevent over-amplification. Apart from the first purification, every purification step used Agencourt AMPure XP magnetic beads. Library quantification was done by Qubit, followed by a TapeStation check on which the main peak was expected at around 650 bp. Pooled libraries were sequenced on an Illumina MiSeq with v2 2x251 paired-end kits, typically giving 1-2 million reads per sample. Each sample's library went into the pool at roughly 4 nM, and about 5-7% PhiX was added to help with cluster recognition. Under the source paper's analysis protocol: Decombinator assigned V and J genes to Demultiplexor-processed FASTQ reads by tag matching, allowing a single base-pair mismatch. Collapsinator relied on UMIs to fix sequencing errors as well as frequency errors caused by PCR heterogeneity. TCRs were translated and CDR3s were extracted from the conserved cysteine to the FGXG phenylalanine by CDR3Translator, with non-productive sequences being flagged. Gini, Shannon entropy and inverse Simpson indices were computed after subsampling the repertoires to the same number of UMI-defined TCRs. Power-law fits to clonotype abundance distributions were performed by maximum likelihood within the linear range. Similar UMI counts, unique TCR numbers and clonal distributions were obtained with the pipeline and with MIGEC on one naive CD8 sample. In one analysis, naive TCRs also found in any memory subset of the same donor were removed from the naive repertoire. Repertoires were searched for around 7,300 CMV-associated CDR3 sequences compiled from VDJdb and a published dataset. TCRdb took the public reads, trimmed them with fastp at Q25, ran MiXCR for clone calling and kept in-frame beta chains. Under each unique CDR3 protein, matching rows form one entry showing the most common genes and DNA. It is TCRdb's table, rather than the study itself, that gives the V and J calls and clone size. This sample is represented by under 150,000 distinct CDR3 sequences; 15% to 20% of them were singletons. Approximately 0.58% of the sample goes to the ten largest clones.

TCR alpha and beta chain libraries were amplified separately from the second PCR step onward. The CMV status of each donor was determined by measuring IFNgamma production from CD4+ T cells after fresh PBMCs had been stimulated overnight with CMV viral lysate. Using Miltenyi beads, CD4 T cells were first positively selected, and CD8 T cells were then positively selected from the CD4-negative fraction. After staining for CD3, CD4, CD8, CD45RA, CD27 and a live/dead dye, cells were sorted on a BD Aria II into four subsets based on CD45RA and CD27. Blood came from a few healthy volunteers, each fractionated into CD4 and CD8 T cells and then into four differentiation subsets. Approximately 120 ml of peripheral blood was drawn per donor, and PBMC were isolated by Ficoll-Paque PLUS density-gradient centrifugation. After sorting, cells were lysed in RLT buffer, RNA was extracted using a Qiagen RNeasy kit, and the extracted RNA was stored at -80 degrees C.

This clonotype was observed a few times. Which antigen it targets is not known. No base qualities exist here, and no much larger clone lies one base off it. The sequence joins TRBV10-3 to TRBJ2-7; the D gene is possibly TRBD2, with 5 bases matching. The receptor was derived from a human donor in good health. Sequenced sample: naive CD8+ T cells from blood. The intended sense of this specimen's cell subset or site label: naive T cells, CD45RA high CD27+. The encoded CDR3 is CAIKEGFNEQYF. The nucleotide sequence reads as follows: TGTGCCATCAAAGAGGGCTTCAACGAGCAGTACTTC.